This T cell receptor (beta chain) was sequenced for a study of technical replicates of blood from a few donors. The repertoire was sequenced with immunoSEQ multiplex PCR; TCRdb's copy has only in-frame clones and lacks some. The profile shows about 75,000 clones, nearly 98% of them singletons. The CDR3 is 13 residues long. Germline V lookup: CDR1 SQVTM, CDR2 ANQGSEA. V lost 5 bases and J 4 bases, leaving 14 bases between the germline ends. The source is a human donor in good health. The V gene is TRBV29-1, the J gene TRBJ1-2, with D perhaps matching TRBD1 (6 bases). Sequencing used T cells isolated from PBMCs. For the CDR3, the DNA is TGCAGCGTTCTTTGGGACATTGGCTATGGCTACACCTTC. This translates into CSVLWDIGYGYTF.